Following are 19 T cell receptor beta chains from one sample sequenced in a study of blood T cell repertoires in COVID-19. Assay used: immunoSEQ multiplex PCR; TCRdb lists only in-frame clones, some missing. The sample shows nearly 200,000 clones, roughly 90% of them seen only once. Sequencing was performed on PBMCs or T cells enriched from blood (not recorded which). The receptor set was obtained from a woman between 18 and 29 years old who had recovered from COVID-19.

The rearrangement joins TRBV12-3 or TRBV12-4 to TRBJ2-1; 8 bases fit TRBD2. This CDR3 has 13 amino acids. J was trimmed by 15 bases and V by 3 bases; bases with no gene match: 10. In DNA, the CDR3 is TGTGCCAGCAGTTTGGCGACTAGCGAGGGGCCGTTCTTC. Its translation is CASSLATSEGPFF.

The chain links TRBV21-1 to TRBJ2-7; the table names TRBD1, a call not compared with the DNA. TRBV21-1 is flagged as a pseudogene. CDR3 length equals 14 residues. The CDR3 reads CASSPGQIPYEQYF. Here the CDR3 DNA reads TGTGCCAGCAGTCCGGGACAGATCCCCTACGAGCAGTACTTC.

The chain links TRBV5-4 to TRBJ2-5; D possibly corresponds to TRBD1 (6 bases). V lost 7 bases and J lost 0, with 10 bases in between. Germline assignment: CDR1 SGHNT and CDR2 YYREEE (reference sequence). This CDR3 has 13 residues. The CDR3 reads CASRGTNQETQYF. The CDR3 nucleotides read TGTGCCAGCCGTGGGACAAACCAAGAGACCCAGTACTTC.

This clone was observed a single time. This chain links TRBV6-5 with TRBJ2-3; 10 nucleotides agree with TRBD2. The CDR3 consists of 15 residues. V dropped 4 bases and J dropped 3; count of bases not matched to a gene: 4. CDR1 is MNHEY, CDR2 SVGAGI, per germline. The CDR3 bases are TGTGCCAGCAGTTTTAGGACTAGCGGAACAGATACGCAGTATTTT. This translates into CASSFRTSGTDTQYF.

The chain links TRBV24-1 to TRBJ2-2, with TRBD1 matching 10 bases. Unmatched junction bases numbered 7, after V lost 4 bases and J lost 6 bases. The CDR3 length is 16 residues. Germline CDR1 reads KGHDR; CDR2 reads SFDVKD. The chain's CDR3 is CATSDPGQGIAGELFF. The CDR3 nucleotides read TGTGCCACCAGTGACCCGGGACAGGGGATAGCCGGGGAGCTGTTTTTT.

The chain has TRBV7-9 and TRBJ2-2, with D tentatively TRBD1 (6 bases). V was clipped by 1 base and J by 7 bases, with 10 bases between them. CDR3 length: 14 residues. Germline CDR1 and CDR2: SEHNR and FQNEAQ (reference sequence). CDR3 coding DNA: TGTGCCAGCAGCTTAGACAGGGACGGCGGGGAGCTGTTTTTT. Amino acids: CASSLDRDGGELFF.

The rearrangement uses TRBV25-1 and TRBJ1-1, with D maybe TRBD1 (6 bases). The germline V and J ends were trimmed by 5 bases and 5 bases, with 18 bases remaining between them. The CDR3 contains 15 residues. CDR1 and CDR2 (germline): MGHDK, SYGVNS. The CDR3 region is CASSSTVGRGTEAFF. Here the CDR3 DNA reads TGTGCCAGCAGTTCGACAGTGGGTAGGGGGACTGAAGCTTTCTTT.

The V call is TRBV7-9, the J call TRBJ2-5; no definite D call. Looked up from germline, CDR1 is SEHNR and CDR2 is FQNEAQ (reference sequence). The CDR3 spans 12 residues. The V end lost 7 bases, the J end lost 0 bases, and 6 bases lay between the germline ends. CDR3 sequence reads: CASNADQETQYF. The CDR3 DNA sequence: TGTGCCAGCAACGCGGACCAAGAGACCCAGTACTTC.

V gene TRBV5-1 combines with J gene TRBJ2-5; TRBD2 matches at 8 bases. This CDR3 comprises 15 residues. Germline CDR1 SGHRS, CDR2 YFSETQ. J gave up 0 bases and V 7 bases, and 8 bases lay outside the gene matches. The DNA for the CDR3 is TGCGCCAGCCGGCCGTTACTAGCGGACCAAGAGACCCAGTACTTC. Translated: CASRPLLADQETQYF.

This rearrangement joins TRBV7-9 to TRBJ2-7, with 9 bases identical to TRBD1. This CDR3 region has 16 residues. Germline V gene sequence: CDR1 SEHNR, CDR2 FQNEAQ (reference sequence). J gave up 6 bases and V 1 base, and 10 bases lay outside the gene matches. CDR3 sequence (DNA): TGTGCCAGCAGCTTAGTCTACGGGACAGGGTTTGGCGAGCAGTACTTC. It is translated as CASSLVYGTGFGEQYF.

This clone was observed a handful of times. This CDR3 is CASSRETGPHYGYTF. The CDR3 DNA sequence: TGTGCCAGCAGCCGAGAGACAGGGCCCCACTATGGCTACACCTTC. This rearrangement joins TRBV9 to TRBJ1-2, with TRBD1 matching 7 bases. J gave up 3 bases and V 4 bases, and 9 bases lay outside the gene matches. The V gene's germline CDR1 is SGDLS and CDR2 YYNGEE. The CDR3 consists of 15 residues.

This chain links TRBV7-9 with TRBJ2-4; 7 nucleotides align to TRBD2. CDR3 length equals 13 residues. V was clipped by 1 base and J by 8 bases; unmatched bases: 2. Germline V gene sequence: CDR1 SEHNR, CDR2 FQNEAQ (reference sequence). The chain's CDR3 is CASSLDLADIQYF. DNA of the CDR3: TGTGCCAGCAGCTTAGACCTAGCGGACATTCAGTACTTC.

The rearrangement uses TRBV5-6 and TRBJ1-2; D unclear. The CDR3 consists of 13 residues. Trimming took 0 bases from V and 2 from J, leaving 5 bases between them. The germline CDR1 and CDR2 sequences are SGHDT and YYEEEE. DNA for the CDR3: TGTGCCAGCAGCTTGGAGCAAAACTATGGCTACACCTTC. Translating gives CASSLEQNYGYTF. Drawing the rest from reference TRBV5-6 and TRBJ1-2, the complete variable domain is DAGVTQSPTHLIKTRGQQVTLRCSPKSGHDTVSWYQQALGQGPQFIFQYYEEEERQRGNFPDRFSGHQFPNYSSELNVNALLLGDSALYLCASSLEQNYGYTFGSGTRLTVV.

The rearrangement joins TRBV28 to TRBJ1-6; 7 nucleotides line up with TRBD1. Germline V gene sequence: CDR1 MDHEN, CDR2 SYDVKM. V was pared by 5 bases and J by 9 bases, with 4 bases of the junction left unmatched. The CDR3 contains 13 residues. As DNA, the CDR3 is TGTGCCAGCAGTCGACAGGGCGGTTCACCCCTCCACTTT. Residues: CASSRQGGSPLHF.

The gene calls are TRBV24-1 and TRBJ2-5, with TRBD1 matching over 9 bases. Germline V gives CDR1 KGHDR, CDR2 SFDVKD. Trimming cost V 5 bases and J 2 bases; bases outside gene matches: 2. CDR3 length equals 14 residues. CDR3 bases: TGTGCCACCAGTGGGACAGGGGCGCAAGAGACCCAGTACTTC. This gives the protein CATSGTGAQETQYF.

The rearrangement links TRBV2 to TRBJ1-3; 7 positions match TRBD1. Germline V lookup: CDR1 SNHLY, CDR2 FYNNEI. The CDR3 loop spans 14 amino acids. Trimming took 4 bases from V and 4 from J; bases not matched to a gene: 4. CDR3 sequence reads: CASSAGDRGNTIYF. CDR3 in DNA: TGTGCCAGCAGTGCCGGGGACAGAGGAAACACCATATATTTT.

As DNA, the CDR3 is TGTGCTAATCAGGGGGCGAACACCGGGGAGCTGTTTTTT. Amino acid sequence: CANQGANTGELFF. This chain connects TRBV12-5 to TRBJ2-2; 7 nucleotides line up with TRBD1. CDR3 length: 13 residues. Trimming removed 10 bases from V and 0 bases from J; junction bases left unmatched: 2. Germline V lookup: CDR1 LGHNT, CDR2 FRNRAP.

The V and J genes are TRBV4-1 and TRBJ1-3, with TRBD1 as a possible D gene (6 bases). Trimming cost V 2 bases and J 5 bases, with 19 bases left between them. Germline CDR1 MGHRA, CDR2 YSYEKL. The CDR3 spans 17 residues. CDR3 DNA: TGCGCCAGCAGCCAATTCTTCAACAGGGATGTGCGAAACACCATATATTTT. It specifies CASSQFFNRDVRNTIYF.

A remark on this clone: At one boundary the junction diverges from the germline segment, which might be a read error. The V and J genes are TRBV19 and TRBJ2-1; D is perhaps TRBD1 (6 bases). The CDR3 runs 13 residues. Germline-derived CDR1 and CDR2 are LNHDA and SQIVND (reference sequence). CDR3 region: CASRRTEGGLLVF. The DNA for the CDR3 is TGTGCCAGTAGGAGGACAGAAGGGGGTCTACTGGTCTTC.